Listed below are T cell receptor beta chains from one sample, sequenced in a study of graft-versus-host responses after intestinal transplantation. Only in-frame clones appear in the TCRdb table, and some are missing; sequencing was by immunoSEQ multiplex PCR. The data contain about 59,000 clones, almost 95% of them seen just once; the ten biggest clones take up 0.38%. Their target antigens are unknown. Source: unstimulated CD4+ T cells sorted from spleen or lymph node cells, taken before transplant. The receptors were sampled from a human donor who was the organ donor for an intestinal transplant. Each CDR3 is given without its conserved first and last residue. Size tells how often a clone was seen (once, few, many) or the class of an expanded clone, and some rows leave it out.

-	TRBJ2-3	TRBV7-8	ASSPRLAGGKTQY
-	TRBJ2-7	TRBV7-9	ASSLRGAYEQY
once	TRBJ1-5	TRBV5-6	ASSRQGAGPQH
-	TRBJ2-7	TRBV5-1	ASSYPPRRSYEQY
-	TRBJ1-4	TRBV18	ASSPGGTGSSKLF
-	TRBJ1-2	TRBV7-9	ASSPTGVGYT
-	TRBJ2-1	TRBV10-2	ASSESGRGGYNEQF
-	TRBJ2-1	TRBV6-6	ASSPLAAPRNNEQF
-	TRBJ2-3	TRBV5-1	ASRKIAGGQSDTQY
-	TRBJ2-1	TRBV7-2	ASSFRQGKYNEQF
few	TRBJ2-1	TRBV7-9	ASSDPGLAGGLSYNEQF
-	TRBJ2-2	TRBV6-7	ASSYTGRGRNTGELF
-	TRBJ2-1	TRBV5-6	ASSATRGASYNEQF
-	TRBJ1-3	TRBV7-2	ASSLEPGQGYGTIY
-	TRBJ1-6	TRBV6-5	ASSPGEFYNSPLH
-	TRBJ1-5	TRBV5-6	ASSLFEGNSNQPQH
-	TRBJ2-6	TRBV5-4	ASRPTGALGNVLT
-	TRBJ1-6	TRBV5-1	ASSLVAGGMSPLH
-	TRBJ2-7	TRBV27	ASSVRQGHASYEQY
-	TRBJ2-4	TRBV2	ASRGTGGDREY
-	TRBJ1-1	TRBV20-1	SAPSPVVGF
-	TRBJ2-5	TRBV6-5	ASSYETGGKETQY
-	TRBJ2-5	TRBV5-1	ASSFTGYKEETQY
-	TRBJ1-2	TRBV7-3	ASSLYPGTLNYGYT
-	TRBJ2-7	TRBV9	ASSPGQGAGEQY
-	TRBJ2-5	TRBV30	AWRAWETQY
few	TRBJ1-3	TRBV10-3	AISEYRADGNTIY
once	TRBJ1-4	TRBV14	ASSPLRGATNEKLF
-	TRBJ2-1	TRBV7-2	ASSLVWGGPVRNEQF
-	TRBJ1-2	TRBV5-6	ASSLMTVNYGYT
-	TRBJ1-2	TRBV5-1	ASSLGTVPGYT
-	TRBJ1-2	TRBV25-1	ASSYRDRGGYT
once	TRBJ1-5	TRBV10-3	AISVDEGQPQH
-	TRBJ1-2	TRBV20-1	SAGKWEQAS
-	TRBJ2-5	TRBV6-6	ASRLQQVGQETQY
-	TRBJ2-3	TRBV18	ASSPLSDTQY
-	TRBJ2-5	TRBV18	ASSPLSGVETQY